This T cell receptor (beta chain) appears in the sequencing data of a study of vaccination and CD4 T cells after COVID-19. One entry per CDR3 protein, called by TCRdb with MiXCR from the PCR reads. The repertoire holds fewer than 20,000 distinct CDR3 sequences, less than 70% seen once, with 1% to 1.3% in the top ten. CDR3 length: 12 residues. From germline, CDR1 is SNHLY and CDR2 FYNNEI. V lost 6 bases, J lost 3 bases, and 8 bases lay in between. The clonotype comes from a human donor who had recovered from COVID-19. The chain combines TRBV2 with TRBJ2-5; D remains ambiguous. The sample in question was CD4+ T cells from blood, obtained after SARS-CoV-2 vaccination. The CDR3 reads CASRNDKETQYF. CDR3 coding DNA: TGTGCCAGCAGGAACGATAAAGAGACCCAGTACTTC.